This entry describes one TCR beta chain. As processed by the authors: It was from reference gene primer amplification that nucleated cell counts were estimated. TCRdb's table, derived via immunoSEQ multiplex PCR, lists solely in-frame clones and lacks some. The V and J calls and the clone size are those of that table, but D and trimming were determined from the DNA. The sample has hundreds of thousands of clones, 82% seen once; the top ten hold around 12%. In germline, CDR1 is KGHSH, CDR2 LQKENI. This CDR3 spans 15 amino acids. The junction had 7 bases not matched to a gene; V was cut back by 6 bases and J by 7 bases. These data belong to a study of blood T cell repertoires in COVID-19.

The chain couples TRBV18 to TRBJ2-1, with TRBD2 matching over 12 bases. The origin of this receptor is a woman aged 60 to 75 with active or convalescent COVID-19. Sequenced sample: peripheral blood. In DNA form, the CDR3 reads TGTGCCAGCTCGCAAGGACTAGCGGGGAAAAATGAGCAGTTCTTC. Protein: CASSQGLAGKNEQFF. Based on the CDR3 plus reference TRBV18 and TRBJ2-1, the full variable domain is NAGVMQNPRHLVRRRGQEARLRCSPMKGHSHVYWYRQLPEEGLKFMVYLQKENIIDESGMPKERFSAEFPKEGPSILRIQQVVRGDSAAYFCASSQGLAGKNEQFFGPGTRLTVL.